These T cell receptor beta chains were read from a single sample in a study of tumor-infiltrating lymphocytes in localized non-small cell lung cancer. Method: immunoSEQ multiplex PCR; TCRdb's copy keeps in-frame clones and lacks some. The sample consists of about 13,000 clones, around 76% of them appearing once. The sequencing sample was made of uninvolved lung tissue not adjacent to the tumor. Receptor source: a human donor with non-small cell lung cancer. Each CDR3 is given with its conserved first and last residue. The order of the fields is V gene, clone size, J gene, D gene, CDR3 DNA, CDR3 protein. The D gene is left open where the match is weak. Some rows mark clone size as missing; the rest say once, few, many or name a class of expanded clone.

V gene: TRBV6-1
clone size: NA
J gene: TRBJ2-6
D gene: TRBD2
CDR3 DNA: TGTGCCAGCTCTAGCGGGAACTCTGGGGCCAACGTCCTGACTTTC
CDR3 protein: CASSSGNSGANVLTF

V gene: TRBV27
clone size: NA
J gene: TRBJ1-1
D gene: NA
CDR3 DNA: TGTGCCAGCAGTTTGGGGGGGCGCAGGTACACTGAAGCTTTCTTT
CDR3 protein: CASSLGGRRYTEAFF

V gene: TRBV29-1
clone size: few
J gene: TRBJ1-5
D gene: NA
CDR3 DNA: TGCAGCGTTGGCGGTCCGGGCCAGCCCCAGCATTTT
CDR3 protein: CSVGGPGQPQHF

V gene: TRBV19
clone size: once
J gene: TRBJ1-2
D gene: NA
CDR3 DNA: TGTGCCAGTAGTATAGATCGAGACGGAAACTATGGCTACACCTTC
CDR3 protein: CASSIDRDGNYGYTF

V gene: TRBV5-1
clone size: NA
J gene: TRBJ1-2
D gene: TRBD1
CDR3 DNA: TGCGCCAGCAGCCCTGGACAGGGCTCAGCTAACTATGGCTACACCTTC
CDR3 protein: CASSPGQGSANYGYTF

V gene: TRBV4-2
clone size: NA
J gene: TRBJ1-2
D gene: TRBD1
CDR3 DNA: TGTGCCAGCAGCCACCAGGGACAGGCCGCACTAGCTAACTATGGCTACACCTTC
CDR3 protein: CASSHQGQAALANYGYTF

V gene: TRBV30
clone size: NA
J gene: TRBJ1-4
D gene: TRBD1
CDR3 DNA: TGTGCCTGGAGTCGAGGACAGGGAGAAAAACTGTTTTTT
CDR3 protein: CAWSRGQGEKLFF

V gene: TRBV7-3
clone size: NA
J gene: TRBJ2-5
D gene: NA
CDR3 DNA: TGTGCCAGCAGCTTGGATTGGCCGCCAGAGACCCAGTACTTC
CDR3 protein: CASSLDWPPETQYF

V gene: TRBV5-1
clone size: NA
J gene: TRBJ2-7
D gene: TRBD2
CDR3 DNA: TGCGCCAGCAGCTTGGACACTACTAGCGGGGTACCTTACGAGCAGTACTTC
CDR3 protein: CASSLDTTSGVPYEQYF

V gene: TRBV5-6
clone size: NA
J gene: TRBJ1-5
D gene: NA
CDR3 DNA: TGTGCCAGCAGCCCGAGGGGCGACGGTGGTCATCAGCCCCAGCATTTT
CDR3 protein: CASSPRGDGGHQPQHF

V gene: TRBV4-3
clone size: few
J gene: TRBJ2-3
D gene: TRBD2
CDR3 DNA: TGCGCCAGCAGCCAAGAACTAGCGGGGGGCACAGATACGCAGTATTTT
CDR3 protein: CASSQELAGGTDTQYF

V gene: TRBV10-1
clone size: NA
J gene: TRBJ2-7
D gene: NA
CDR3 DNA: TGCGCCAGCAGTGAGTCAGAGGTTTCCGAGCAGTACTTC
CDR3 protein: CASSESEVSEQYF

V gene: TRBV2
clone size: NA
J gene: TRBJ1-4
D gene: NA
CDR3 DNA: TGTGCCAGCAGTGTGTCCCAGGGGAATGAAAAACTGTTTTTT
CDR3 protein: CASSVSQGNEKLFF

V gene: TRBV11-3
clone size: NA
J gene: TRBJ2-3
D gene: NA
CDR3 DNA: TGTGCCAGCAGCCCGCCAGGACAGAGTAGCACAGATACGCAGTATTTT
CDR3 protein: CASSPPGQSSTDTQYF

V gene: TRBV28
clone size: NA
J gene: TRBJ1-2
D gene: NA
CDR3 DNA: TGTGCCAGCAGTTTGGGCCTCAAGGACTATGGCTACACCTTC
CDR3 protein: CASSLGLKDYGYTF

V gene: TRBV29-1
clone size: NA
J gene: TRBJ2-1
D gene: NA
CDR3 DNA: TGCAGCGTTGGGACCGACTACAATGAGCAGTTCTTC
CDR3 protein: CSVGTDYNEQFF

V gene: TRBV5-4
clone size: once
J gene: TRBJ1-2
D gene: TRBD1
CDR3 DNA: TGTGCCAGCAGCCCTGGGACAGGGGGAGGCTATGGCTACACCTTC
CDR3 protein: CASSPGTGGGYGYTF

V gene: TRBV2
clone size: NA
J gene: TRBJ1-1
D gene: NA
CDR3 DNA: TGTGCCAGCAGTGAGAGCGGTGGCACTGAAGCTTTCTTT
CDR3 protein: CASSESGGTEAFF

V gene: TRBV29-1
clone size: few
J gene: TRBJ2-1
D gene: NA
CDR3 DNA: TGCAGCTTTGAGGGGGGCGGGATAAACTCCTACAATGAGCAGTTCTTC
CDR3 protein: CSFEGGGINSYNEQFF

V gene: TRBV10-3
clone size: few
J gene: TRBJ1-2
D gene: TRBD1
CDR3 DNA: TGTGCCATCAGTGAAAACACAATGACAGGGGTGGACTATGGCTACACCTTC
CDR3 protein: CAISENTMTGVDYGYTF

V gene: TRBV9
clone size: NA
J gene: TRBJ2-7
D gene: TRBD2
CDR3 DNA: TGTGCCAGCAGCGTAGGTCCGGGCGGGGGTTTCTACGAGCAGTACTTC
CDR3 protein: CASSVGPGGGFYEQYF

V gene: TRBV6-5
clone size: NA
J gene: TRBJ2-3
D gene: TRBD2
CDR3 DNA: TGTGCCAGCAGTTCGACGAACCCTAGCGGGTGGGATACGCAGTATTTT
CDR3 protein: CASSSTNPSGWDTQYF

V gene: TRBV4-3
clone size: once
J gene: TRBJ2-2
D gene: NA
CDR3 DNA: TGCGCCAGCAGCCAAGATCACAGCCTCACCGGGGAGCTGTTTTTT
CDR3 protein: CASSQDHSLTGELFF

V gene: TRBV5-4
clone size: once
J gene: TRBJ2-7
D gene: NA
CDR3 DNA: TGTGCCAGCAGCTTGACAAATGGATACGAGCAGTACTTC
CDR3 protein: CASSLTNGYEQYF

V gene: TRBV6-1
clone size: NA
J gene: TRBJ2-1
D gene: TRBD1
CDR3 DNA: TGTGCCAGCAGATCAGGGGGCCGGGACAATGAGCAGTTCTTC
CDR3 protein: CASRSGGRDNEQFF

V gene: TRBV2
clone size: NA
J gene: TRBJ1-2
D gene: NA
CDR3 DNA: TGTGCCAGCGGAAAAGCCTATGGCTACACCTTC
CDR3 protein: CASGKAYGYTF

V gene: TRBV6-6
clone size: NA
J gene: TRBJ2-2
D gene: TRBD1
CDR3 DNA: TGTGCCAGCAGGCCCGACAGGGGGGGGACCGGGGAGCTGTTTTTT
CDR3 protein: CASRPDRGGTGELFF

V gene: TRBV7-8
clone size: NA
J gene: TRBJ2-5
D gene: TRBD2
CDR3 DNA: TGTGCCAGCAGCTACCCGGTAGCGGGAGGGCCTAAAGAGACCCAGTACTTC
CDR3 protein: CASSYPVAGGPKETQYF

V gene: TRBV7-6
clone size: NA
J gene: TRBJ2-2
D gene: NA
CDR3 DNA: TGTGCCAGCAGCTTAGGAGGGACCGGGGAGCTGTTTTTT
CDR3 protein: CASSLGGTGELFF

V gene: TRBV5-8
clone size: NA
J gene: TRBJ1-2
D gene: NA
CDR3 DNA: TGTGCCAGCAGCGGAGGGGTGCACTATGGCTACACCTTC
CDR3 protein: CASSGGVHYGYTF

V gene: TRBV7-2
clone size: NA
J gene: TRBJ2-3
D gene: NA
CDR3 DNA: TGTGCCAGCAGCCCCTTGGCCACAGATACGCAGTATTTT
CDR3 protein: CASSPLATDTQYF

V gene: TRBV6-4
clone size: NA
J gene: TRBJ1-2
D gene: NA
CDR3 DNA: TGTGCCAGCAGTAAGGGGGCTAACTATGGCTACACCTTC
CDR3 protein: CASSKGANYGYTF

V gene: TRBV28
clone size: NA
J gene: TRBJ2-7
D gene: TRBD2
CDR3 DNA: TGTGCCAGCAGGGAAGCGGGGGGTATCCCCTACGAGCAGTACTTC
CDR3 protein: CASREAGGIPYEQYF

V gene: TRBV11-3
clone size: NA
J gene: TRBJ2-1
D gene: NA
CDR3 DNA: TGTGCCAGCAGCTCTTACTCGCCGGGGGAGCAGTTCTTC
CDR3 protein: CASSSYSPGEQFF

V gene: TRBV29-1
clone size: NA
J gene: TRBJ2-5
D gene: NA
CDR3 DNA: TGCAGCGTTGAGTACAGAAACGGAGGCCAAGAGACCCAGTACTTC
CDR3 protein: CSVEYRNGGQETQYF

V gene: TRBV28
clone size: NA
J gene: TRBJ1-1
D gene: NA
CDR3 DNA: TGTGCCAGCAGTTTATTAGGGAACACTGAAGCTTTCTTT
CDR3 protein: CASSLLGNTEAFF

V gene: TRBV4-2
clone size: NA
J gene: TRBJ2-2
D gene: TRBD2
CDR3 DNA: TGTGCCAGCAGCCAGAGGATGGGACTAGCAAACACCGGGGAGCTGTTTTTT
CDR3 protein: CASSQRMGLANTGELFF

V gene: TRBV14
clone size: NA
J gene: TRBJ2-7
D gene: TRBD2
CDR3 DNA: TGTGCCAGCAGCCAAGGCCCTAGCGGGATCGGCGAGCAGTACTTC
CDR3 protein: CASSQGPSGIGEQYF

V gene: TRBV6-5
clone size: NA
J gene: TRBJ2-3
D gene: TRBD2
CDR3 DNA: TGTGCCAGCAGTTCTACCGGGGGGGAGCGAAATACGCAGTATTTT
CDR3 protein: CASSSTGGERNTQYF

V gene: TRBV30
clone size: NA
J gene: TRBJ1-1
D gene: NA
CDR3 DNA: TGTGCCTGGAGTGTAAACAGCGCGAACACTGAAGCTTTCTTT
CDR3 protein: CAWSVNSANTEAFF

V gene: TRBV7-2
clone size: NA
J gene: TRBJ2-5
D gene: NA
CDR3 DNA: TGTGCCAGCAGCTTAGGGGGCAGCCAAGAGACCCAGTACTTC
CDR3 protein: CASSLGGSQETQYF

V gene: TRBV27
clone size: few
J gene: TRBJ2-7
D gene: TRBD2
CDR3 DNA: TGTGCCAGCAGTTTAGCGGCTAGCGGGGGGGCCCCTCGGTACGAGCAGTACTTC
CDR3 protein: CASSLAASGGAPRYEQYF

V gene: TRBV2
clone size: NA
J gene: TRBJ2-7
D gene: NA
CDR3 DNA: TGTGCCAGCAGATCGGTGGCCCTGGGGCAGTACTTC
CDR3 protein: CASRSVALGQYF

V gene: TRBV19
clone size: NA
J gene: TRBJ2-7
D gene: TRBD2
CDR3 DNA: TGTGCCAGTAGTCCCTCGGGACTAGCGGGAGGCTACGAGCAGTACTTC
CDR3 protein: CASSPSGLAGGYEQYF

V gene: TRBV5-6
clone size: NA
J gene: TRBJ1-5
D gene: NA
CDR3 DNA: TGTGCCAGCAGCTTCGGGCAGGGAGCAAGCAATCAGCCCCAGCATTTT
CDR3 protein: CASSFGQGASNQPQHF

V gene: TRBV5-1
clone size: NA
J gene: TRBJ2-1
D gene: TRBD2
CDR3 DNA: TGCGCCAGCAGCCTCGGGACTAGCGGGCTAGGTGAGCAGTTCTTC
CDR3 protein: CASSLGTSGLGEQFF

V gene: TRBV10-2
clone size: NA
J gene: TRBJ1-2
D gene: NA
CDR3 DNA: TGCGCCAGCAGTGGATCTGGAGGCTATGGCTACACCTTC
CDR3 protein: CASSGSGGYGYTF

V gene: TRBV6-5
clone size: NA
J gene: TRBJ2-1
D gene: NA
CDR3 DNA: TGTGCCAGCAGGGACAGATCCGCCAATGAGCAGTTCTTC
CDR3 protein: CASRDRSANEQFF

V gene: TRBV5-1
clone size: NA
J gene: TRBJ1-6
D gene: NA
CDR3 DNA: TGCGCCAGCAGCTTGAGGACTAATAATTCACCCCTCCACTTT
CDR3 protein: CASSLRTNNSPLHF

V gene: TRBV29-1
clone size: NA
J gene: TRBJ2-3
D gene: TRBD2
CDR3 DNA: TGCAGCGTTACCGGGGGGGCATCGGGGGATACGCAGTATTTT
CDR3 protein: CSVTGGASGDTQYF

V gene: TRBV30
clone size: few
J gene: TRBJ2-6
D gene: NA
CDR3 DNA: TGTGCCTGTCCACCTGGGTCTGGGGCCAACGTCCTGACTTTC
CDR3 protein: CACPPGSGANVLTF

V gene: TRBV5-1
clone size: NA
J gene: TRBJ1-3
D gene: NA
CDR3 DNA: TGCGCCAGCAGCTCGGGAGAGGGGGGAGGAAACACCATATATTTT
CDR3 protein: CASSSGEGGGNTIYF

V gene: TRBV2
clone size: few
J gene: TRBJ2-7
D gene: NA
CDR3 DNA: TGTGCCAGCAGCTACAGGAGCTCCTACGAGCAGTACTTC
CDR3 protein: CASSYRSSYEQYF

V gene: TRBV29-1
clone size: few
J gene: TRBJ2-1
D gene: TRBD2
CDR3 DNA: TGCAGCGTTGAAGGGCCAGAGCGGGAGAGCTACAATGAGCAGTTCTTC
CDR3 protein: CSVEGPERESYNEQFF

V gene: TRBV9
clone size: NA
J gene: TRBJ1-3
D gene: TRBD1
CDR3 DNA: TGTGCCAGCAGCGTAGTAGGACAGGGCTCTGGAAACACCATATATTTT
CDR3 protein: CASSVVGQGSGNTIYF

V gene: TRBV9
clone size: NA
J gene: TRBJ2-6
D gene: NA
CDR3 DNA: TGTGCCAGCAGCGTCGAGGTTTCTGGGGCCAACGTCCTGACTTTC
CDR3 protein: CASSVEVSGANVLTF